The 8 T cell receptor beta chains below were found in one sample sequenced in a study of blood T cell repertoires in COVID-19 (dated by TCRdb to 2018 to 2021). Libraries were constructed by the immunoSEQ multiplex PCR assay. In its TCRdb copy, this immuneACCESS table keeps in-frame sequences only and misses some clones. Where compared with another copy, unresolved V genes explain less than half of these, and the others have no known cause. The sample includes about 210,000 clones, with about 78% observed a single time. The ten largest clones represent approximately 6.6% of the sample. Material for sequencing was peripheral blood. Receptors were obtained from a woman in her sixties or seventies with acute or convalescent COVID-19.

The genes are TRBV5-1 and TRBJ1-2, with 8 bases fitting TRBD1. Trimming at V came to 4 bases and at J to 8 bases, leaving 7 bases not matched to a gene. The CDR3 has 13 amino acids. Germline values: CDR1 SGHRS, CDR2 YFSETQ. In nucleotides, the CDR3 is TGCGCCAGCAGCACGGGACAGGACGTCGGCTACACCTTC. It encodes CASSTGQDVGYTF.

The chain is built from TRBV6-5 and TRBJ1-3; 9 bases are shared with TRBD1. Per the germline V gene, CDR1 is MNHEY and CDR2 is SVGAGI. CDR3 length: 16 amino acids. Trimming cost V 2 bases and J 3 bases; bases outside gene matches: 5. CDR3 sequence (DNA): TGTGCCAGCAGTTACGGACAGGGGAGGTTTGGAAACACCATATATTTT. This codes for CASSYGQGRFGNTIYF.

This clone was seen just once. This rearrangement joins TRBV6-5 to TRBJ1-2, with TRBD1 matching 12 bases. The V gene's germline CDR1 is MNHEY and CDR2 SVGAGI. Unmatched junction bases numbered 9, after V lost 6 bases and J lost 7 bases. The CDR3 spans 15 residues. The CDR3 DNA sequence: TGTGCCAGCAGGTCTGGGGACAGGGGGCGAGGTGGCTACACCTTC. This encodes CASRSGDRGRGGYTF.

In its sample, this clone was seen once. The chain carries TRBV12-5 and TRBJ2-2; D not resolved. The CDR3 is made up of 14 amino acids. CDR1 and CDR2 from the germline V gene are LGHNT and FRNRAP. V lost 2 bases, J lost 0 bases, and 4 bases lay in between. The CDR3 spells CASGLSSNTGELFF. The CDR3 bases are TGTGCTAGTGGTTTGTCTTCGAACACCGGGGAGCTGTTTTTT.

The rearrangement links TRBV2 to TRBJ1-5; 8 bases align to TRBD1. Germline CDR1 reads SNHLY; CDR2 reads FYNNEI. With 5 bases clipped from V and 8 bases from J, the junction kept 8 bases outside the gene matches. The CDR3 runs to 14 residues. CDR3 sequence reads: CASSFQGAGEPQHF. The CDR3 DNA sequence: TGTGCCAGCAGTTTCCAGGGGGCCGGGGAGCCCCAGCATTTT.

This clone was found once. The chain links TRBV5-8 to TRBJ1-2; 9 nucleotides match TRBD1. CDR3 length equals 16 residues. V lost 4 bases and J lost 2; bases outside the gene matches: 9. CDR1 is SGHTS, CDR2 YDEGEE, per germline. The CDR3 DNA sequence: TGTGCCAGCAGCGTATTACCGGGACAGGGAAACTATGGCTACACCTTC. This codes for CASSVLPGQGNYGYTF.

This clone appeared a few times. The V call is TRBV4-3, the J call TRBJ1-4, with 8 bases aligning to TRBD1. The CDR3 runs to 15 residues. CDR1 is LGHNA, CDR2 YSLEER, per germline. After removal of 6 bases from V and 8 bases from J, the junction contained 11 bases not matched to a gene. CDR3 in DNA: TGCGCCAGCAGTTGGGGGGGACAGGTAGCCGAAAAACTGTTTTTT. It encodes CASSWGGQVAEKLFF.

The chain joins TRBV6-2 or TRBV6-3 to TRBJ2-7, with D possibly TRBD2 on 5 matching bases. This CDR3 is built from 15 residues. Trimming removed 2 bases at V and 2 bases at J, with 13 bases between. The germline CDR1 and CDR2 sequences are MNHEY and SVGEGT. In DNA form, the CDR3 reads TGTGCCAGCAGTTACCACGATGAGGGCCCCTACGAGCAGTACTTC. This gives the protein CASSYHDEGPYEQYF.